This T cell receptor (beta chain) was captured by sequencing in a study of cytomegalovirus exposure and HLA in healthy donors. Notes on the study in general: TCR beta chain V- and J-gene trimming was linked, in a later analysis, to a missense variant in DCLRE1C. Presence/absence analyses assumed roughly uniform sequencing depth across donors. The dataset shows that most TCR sequences were rare, while some public TCRs occurred in many donors. An analysis that was carried out later associated approximately 15,000 TCR beta sequences with HLA alleles at 0.05 false discovery rate.

Germline V gene lookup returns CDR1 SGHDN and CDR2 FVKESK. V trimming: 3 bases; J trimming: 6 bases; junction bases outside the gene matches: 6. The CDR3 consists of 14 residues. This clone was seen a handful of times. The antigen remains undetermined. Amplification used 60 Vbeta primers and 13 Jbeta primers. Only in-frame clones appear in the TCRdb table, and some are missing; sequencing was by immunoSEQ multiplex PCR. The data contain 80,000 or so clones, 10% of them seen just once; the ten biggest clones take up over 20%. The clonotype was recovered from a man in his 60s in good health and CMV-seropositive. This chain uses TRBV14 with TRBJ2-7; 9 bases agree with TRBD1. The sequencing input was PBMCs. The CDR3 region is CASSQGQGRPEQYF. CDR3 in DNA: TGTGCCAGCAGCCAGGGACAGGGAAGACCCGAGCAGTACTTC.